This note documents a single TCR beta chain sequence. The antigen this receptor binds is unknown. Base quality data are lacking; no much larger clone is found one base away. In the germline V gene (reference sequence), CDR1 corresponds to LGHDT and CDR2 to YNNKEL. Including the terminal cysteine and phenylalanine, the CDR3 comprises 16 residues. Left in the record is the CDR3 DNA by itself, 48 bases read in frame from the first base. The germline V end is reduced by 2 bases and the J end by 4 bases; junction bases left unmatched: 6. The sample belongs to a study of CD8 T cells in ankylosing spondylitis listed by TCRdb under 2017. Regarding the complete study: The study profiled T cell receptor beta repertoires in healthy donors and ankylosing spondylitis patients to find disease-linked TCR variants. Peripheral blood samples were taken, and synovial fluid was additionally collected from ankylosing spondylitis patients. The whole study cohort included some 100 healthy donors and roughly 24 ankylosing spondylitis patients.

Overall results and qualifications from the work: The disease-linked clones had a CD8+ phenotype and were found at relatively low frequencies in peripheral blood. Significant enrichment of the disease-linked clones was reported in matched synovial fluid samples from ankylosing spondylitis patients. Some of the motif variants had been reported before in the synovial fluid and blood of reactive arthritis patients, a finding that suggests common disease-initiation mechanisms. Blood from ankylosing spondylitis patients appeared to be characterized by a TCR beta motif composed of roughly eight highly homologous amino acid variants.

Instrument on record: Illumina HiSeq 2500. TCR beta libraries were prepared by quantitative 5'-RACE with molecular barcodes. Concerning the study's data processing: Disease-linked TCR variants were identified with a new computational method built on a probabilistic model of VDJ rearrangement. TCRdb cleaned the public reads at Q25 with fastp, built clones with MiXCR and kept in-frame beta chains. Each entry is one CDR3 protein sequence, shown with its most common DNA and genes. These V and J calls derive from TCRdb rather than the authors' analysis. The sample contains around 480,000 distinct CDR3 sequences, approximately 17% of them found a single time. Clones ranked in the top ten supply approximately 1% of the sample.

The receptor comes from a male donor with ankylosing spondylitis. The sequenced sample consisted of blood, either unsorted or a sorted T cell fraction (not recorded which). The receptor chain draws on TRBV3-1 and TRBJ2-5, with 11 junctional bases fitting TRBD1. The CDR3 in this case is CASSQPGQGVRETQYF. The DNA sequence is TGTGCCAGCAGCCAACCGGGACAGGGGGTTAGAGAGACCCAGTACTTC.